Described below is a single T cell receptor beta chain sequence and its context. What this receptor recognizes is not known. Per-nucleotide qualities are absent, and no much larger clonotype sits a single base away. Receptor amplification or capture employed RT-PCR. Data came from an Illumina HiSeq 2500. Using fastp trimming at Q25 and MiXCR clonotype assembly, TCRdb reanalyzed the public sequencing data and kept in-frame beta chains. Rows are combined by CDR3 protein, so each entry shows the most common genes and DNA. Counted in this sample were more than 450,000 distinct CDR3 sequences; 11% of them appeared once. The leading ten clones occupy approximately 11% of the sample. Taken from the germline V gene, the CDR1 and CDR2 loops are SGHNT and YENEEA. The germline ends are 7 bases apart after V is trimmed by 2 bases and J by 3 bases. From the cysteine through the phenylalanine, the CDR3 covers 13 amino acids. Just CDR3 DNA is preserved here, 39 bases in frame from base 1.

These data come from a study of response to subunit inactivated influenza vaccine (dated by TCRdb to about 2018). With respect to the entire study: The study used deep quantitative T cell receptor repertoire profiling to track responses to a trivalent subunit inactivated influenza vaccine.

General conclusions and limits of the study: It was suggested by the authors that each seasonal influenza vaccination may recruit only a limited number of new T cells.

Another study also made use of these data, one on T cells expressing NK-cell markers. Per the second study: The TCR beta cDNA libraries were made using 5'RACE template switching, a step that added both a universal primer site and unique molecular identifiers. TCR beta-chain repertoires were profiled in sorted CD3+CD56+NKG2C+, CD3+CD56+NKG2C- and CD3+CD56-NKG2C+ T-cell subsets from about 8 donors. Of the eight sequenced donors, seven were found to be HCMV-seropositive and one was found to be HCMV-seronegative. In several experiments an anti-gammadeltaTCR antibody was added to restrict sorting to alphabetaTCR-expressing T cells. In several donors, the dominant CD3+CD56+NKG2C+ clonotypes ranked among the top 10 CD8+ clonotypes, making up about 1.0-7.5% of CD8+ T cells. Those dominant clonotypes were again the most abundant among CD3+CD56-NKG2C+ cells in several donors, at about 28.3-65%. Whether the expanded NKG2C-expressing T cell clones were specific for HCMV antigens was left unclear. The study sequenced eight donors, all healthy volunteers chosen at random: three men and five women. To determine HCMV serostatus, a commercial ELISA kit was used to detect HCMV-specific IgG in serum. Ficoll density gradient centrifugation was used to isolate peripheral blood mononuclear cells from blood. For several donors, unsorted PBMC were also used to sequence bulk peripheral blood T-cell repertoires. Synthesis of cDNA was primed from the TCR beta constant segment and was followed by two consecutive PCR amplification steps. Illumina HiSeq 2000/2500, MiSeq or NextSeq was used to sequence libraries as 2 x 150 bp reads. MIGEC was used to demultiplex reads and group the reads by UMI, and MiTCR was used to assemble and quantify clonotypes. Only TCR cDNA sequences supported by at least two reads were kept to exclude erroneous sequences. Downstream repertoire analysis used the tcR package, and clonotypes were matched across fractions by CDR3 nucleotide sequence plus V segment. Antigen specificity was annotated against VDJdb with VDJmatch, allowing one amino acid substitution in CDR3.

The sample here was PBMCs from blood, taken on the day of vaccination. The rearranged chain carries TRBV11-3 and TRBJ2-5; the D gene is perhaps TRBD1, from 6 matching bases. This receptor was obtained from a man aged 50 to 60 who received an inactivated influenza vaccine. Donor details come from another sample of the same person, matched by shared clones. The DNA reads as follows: TGTGCCAGCAGCTTACACAGGGAAGAGACCCAGTACTTC. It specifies CASSLHREETQYF.